Reported below is one TCR beta chain. The antigen is undetermined. The record originates from a study of cytomegalovirus exposure and HLA in healthy donors. Clones were sequenced by immunoSEQ multiplex PCR, and TCRdb holds only the in-frame ones, with some missing. The sample includes roughly 200,000 clones, about three quarters of them seen just once. Trimming pared 2 bases from V and 2 bases from J, leaving 3 bases between. This CDR3 is 13 amino acids long. The germline CDR1 and CDR2 sequences are SGHTA and FQGTGA. Study-wide points: Per published reports, the classifier diagnosed cytomegalovirus status with high specificity and sensitivity.

This sequence joins TRBV7-3 and TRBJ2-2; D is unresolved. This receptor was taken from a young woman in good health and CMV-seronegative. Specimen: PBMCs. The CDR3 coding sequence is TGTGCCAGCAGCTTATCTAACACCGGGGAGCTGTTTTTT. Amino acids: CASSLSNTGELFF.